This T cell receptor (beta chain) is from a study of Graves' ophthalmopathy and Graves' hyperthyroidism. From germline, CDR1 is MNHEY and CDR2 SVGAGI. Trimming stripped 7 bases from V and 3 bases from J, with 13 bases between. CDR3 length: 14 amino acids. RNA transcripts yielded amplified TCR beta CDR3 regions. HTBI primers were employed in first-round RT-PCR, then a second-round multiplex PCR followed. A single record per CDR3 protein comes from TCRdb applying MiXCR to the multiplex PCR reads. The table lists about 400,000 distinct CDR3 sequences, 18% of them singletons. This clonotype was recorded at least ten times.

The J gene is TRBJ1-5, the V gene TRBV6-5, with a possible D match to TRBD1 (5 bases). Sequencing was performed on peripheral blood. This sequence was found in a woman aged 18-35 years with Graves' ophthalmopathy. The chain's CDR3 is CASTLQGFNQPQHF. CDR3 nucleotide sequence: TGTGCCAGCACCCTCCAGGGATTCAATCAGCCCCAGCATTTT.